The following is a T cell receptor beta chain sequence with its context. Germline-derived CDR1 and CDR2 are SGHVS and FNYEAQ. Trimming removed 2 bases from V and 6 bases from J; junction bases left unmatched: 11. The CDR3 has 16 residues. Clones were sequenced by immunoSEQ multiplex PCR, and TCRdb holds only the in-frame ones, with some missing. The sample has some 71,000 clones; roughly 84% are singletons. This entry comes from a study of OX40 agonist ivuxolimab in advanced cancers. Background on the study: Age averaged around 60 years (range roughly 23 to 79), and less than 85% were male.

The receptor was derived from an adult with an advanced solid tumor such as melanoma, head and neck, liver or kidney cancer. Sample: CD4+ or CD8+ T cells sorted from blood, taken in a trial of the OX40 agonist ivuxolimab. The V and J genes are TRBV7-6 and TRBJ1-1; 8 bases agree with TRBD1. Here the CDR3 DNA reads TGTGCCAGCAGCTTACTGCCCGACAGGGGAATTGCTGAAGCTTTCTTT. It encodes CASSLLPDRGIAEAFF. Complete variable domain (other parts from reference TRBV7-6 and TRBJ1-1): GAGVSQSPRYKVTKRGQDVALRCDPISGHVSLYWYRQALGQGPEFLTYFNYEAQQDKSGLPNDRFSAERPEGSISTLTIQRTEQRDSAMYRCASSLLPDRGIAEAFFGQGTRLTVV.